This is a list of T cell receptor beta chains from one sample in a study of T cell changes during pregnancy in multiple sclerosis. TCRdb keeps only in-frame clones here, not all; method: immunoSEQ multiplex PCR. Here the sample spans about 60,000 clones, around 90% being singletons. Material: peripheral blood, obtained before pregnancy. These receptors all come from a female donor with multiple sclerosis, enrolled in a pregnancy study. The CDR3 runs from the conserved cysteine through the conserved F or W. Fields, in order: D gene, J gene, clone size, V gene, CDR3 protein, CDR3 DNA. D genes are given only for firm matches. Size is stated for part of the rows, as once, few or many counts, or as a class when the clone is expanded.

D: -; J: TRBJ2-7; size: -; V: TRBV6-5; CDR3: CASSYTITGSSYEQYF; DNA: TGTGCCAGCAGTTACACTATCACAGGGTCCTCCTACGAGCAGTACTTC
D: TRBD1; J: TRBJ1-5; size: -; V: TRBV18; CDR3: CASSQGTGPQPQHF; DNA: TGTGCCAGCTCACAGGGGACAGGGCCTCAGCCCCAGCATTTT
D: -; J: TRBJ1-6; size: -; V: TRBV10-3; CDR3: CAISSEESYNSPLHF; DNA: TGTGCCATCAGTTCGGAGGAGTCCTATAATTCACCCCTCCACTTT
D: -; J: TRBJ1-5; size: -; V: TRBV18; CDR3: CASSPTSGNQPQHF; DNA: TGTGCCAGCTCTCCCACAAGTGGCAATCAGCCCCAGCATTTT
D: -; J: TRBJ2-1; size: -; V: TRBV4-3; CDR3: CASSQVATAQYNEQFF; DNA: TGCGCCAGCAGCCAGGTAGCGACTGCCCAATACAATGAGCAGTTCTTC
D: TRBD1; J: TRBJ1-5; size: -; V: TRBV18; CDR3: CASSQTGEGNQPQHF; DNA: TGTGCCAGCTCACAGACAGGGGAAGGCAATCAGCCCCAGCATTTT
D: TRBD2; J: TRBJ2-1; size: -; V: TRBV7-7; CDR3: CASSPRLAGVHNEQFF; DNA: TGTGCTAGCAGCCCACGGCTAGCGGGGGTCCACAATGAGCAGTTCTTC
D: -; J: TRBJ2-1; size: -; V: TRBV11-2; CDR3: CASSLSRGSMDNEQFF; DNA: TGTGCCAGCAGCTTAAGTCGGGGTAGTATGGACAATGAGCAGTTCTTC
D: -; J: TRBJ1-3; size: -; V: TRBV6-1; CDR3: CASSEGTGGNTIYF; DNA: TGTGCCAGCAGTGAGGGAACAGGGGGAAACACCATATATTTT
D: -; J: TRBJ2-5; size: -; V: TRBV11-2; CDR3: CASSLLRASQETQYF; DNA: TGTGCCAGCAGCTTATTGCGGGCCTCCCAAGAGACCCAGTACTTC
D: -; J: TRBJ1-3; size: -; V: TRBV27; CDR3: CASSLTLPGAGNTIYF; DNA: TGTGCCAGCAGTTTAACCCTTCCGGGGGCTGGAAACACCATATATTTT
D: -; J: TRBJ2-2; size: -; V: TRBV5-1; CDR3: CASSLVRGYTGELFF; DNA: TGCGCCAGCAGCTTGGTGCGGGGATACACCGGGGAGCTGTTTTTT
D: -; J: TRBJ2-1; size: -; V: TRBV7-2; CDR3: CASSRDFLNEQFF; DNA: TGTGCCAGCAGCCGGGATTTCCTCAATGAGCAGTTCTTC
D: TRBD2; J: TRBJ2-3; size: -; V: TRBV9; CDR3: CASSEGLAGITDTQYF; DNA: TGTGCCAGCAGCGAGGGACTAGCGGGGATAACAGATACGCAGTATTTT
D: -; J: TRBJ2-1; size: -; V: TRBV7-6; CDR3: CASSPRVNEQFF; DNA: TGTGCCAGCAGCCCACGCGTCAATGAGCAGTTCTTC
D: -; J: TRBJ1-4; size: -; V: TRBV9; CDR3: CASSVNRAETNEKLFF; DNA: TGTGCCAGCAGCGTAAACAGGGCAGAAACTAATGAAAAACTGTTTTTT
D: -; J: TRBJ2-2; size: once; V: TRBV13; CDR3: CASSVRVKTGELFF; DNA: TGTGCCAGCAGCGTGAGGGTTAAGACCGGGGAGCTGTTTTTT
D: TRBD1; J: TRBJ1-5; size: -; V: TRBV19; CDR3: CASSMGIDRVARNQPQHF; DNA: TGTGCCAGTAGTATGGGAATCGACAGGGTCGCGAGAAATCAGCCCCAGCATTTT
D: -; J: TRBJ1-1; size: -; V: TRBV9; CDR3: CASSVAGAVNTEAFF; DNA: TGTGCCAGCAGCGTGGCAGGGGCTGTGAACACTGAAGCTTTCTTT
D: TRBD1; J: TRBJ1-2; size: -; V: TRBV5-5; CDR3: CASSRTGLDGYTF; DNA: TGTGCCAGCAGCCGGACAGGACTGGATGGCTACACCTTC
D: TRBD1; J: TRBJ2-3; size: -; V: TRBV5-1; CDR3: CASSAGTGAADTQYF; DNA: TGCGCCAGCAGCGCCGGGACAGGGGCCGCAGATACGCAGTATTTT
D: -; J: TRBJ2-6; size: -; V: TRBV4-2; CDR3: CASSQYQGSGANVLTF; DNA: TGTGCCAGCAGCCAGTACCAGGGATCTGGGGCCAACGTCCTGACTTTC
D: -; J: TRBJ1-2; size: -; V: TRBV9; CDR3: CASSAGTHYGYTF; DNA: TGTGCCAGCAGCGCGGGGACACATTATGGCTACACCTTC
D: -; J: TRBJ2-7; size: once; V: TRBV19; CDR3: CASSIDRGEQYF; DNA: TGTGCCAGTAGTATAGACAGGGGCGAGCAGTACTTC